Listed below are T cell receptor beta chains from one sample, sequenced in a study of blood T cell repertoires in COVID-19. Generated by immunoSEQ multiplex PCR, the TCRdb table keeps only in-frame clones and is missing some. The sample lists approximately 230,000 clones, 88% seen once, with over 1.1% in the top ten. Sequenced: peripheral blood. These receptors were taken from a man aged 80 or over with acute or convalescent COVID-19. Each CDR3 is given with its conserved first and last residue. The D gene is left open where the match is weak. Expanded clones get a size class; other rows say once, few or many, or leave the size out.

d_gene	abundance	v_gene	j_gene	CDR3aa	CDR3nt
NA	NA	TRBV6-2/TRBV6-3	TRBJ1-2	CASSYHSLNNYGYTF	TGTGCCAGCAGTTACCACTCGCTCAATAACTATGGCTACACCTTC
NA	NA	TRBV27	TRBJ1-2	CASSLVGGENYGYTF	TGTGCCAGCAGCTTGGTCGGGGGGGAGAACTATGGCTACACCTTC
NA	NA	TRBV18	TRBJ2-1	CASSPPGSGLKQFF	TGTGCCAGCTCACCACCGGGGAGTGGACTTAAGCAGTTCTTC
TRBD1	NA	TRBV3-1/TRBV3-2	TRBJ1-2	CASSQGAGGERSYTF	TGTGCCAGCAGCCAAGGGGCAGGGGGCGAACGAAGCTACACCTTC
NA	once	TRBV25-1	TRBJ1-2	CASSPWGGDYGYTF	TGTGCCAGCAGTCCCTGGGGGGGAGACTATGGCTACACCTTC
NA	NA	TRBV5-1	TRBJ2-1	CASSLAEGLYNEQFF	TGCGCCAGCAGCTTGGCCGAGGGACTTTACAATGAGCAGTTCTTC
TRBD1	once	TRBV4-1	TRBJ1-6	CASSQDRGGLRPLHF	TGCGCCAGCAGCCAAGATCGAGGGGGCCTGAGGCCCCTCCACTTT
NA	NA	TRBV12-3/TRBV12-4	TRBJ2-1	CASSLRGGNEQFF	TGTGCCAGCAGTTTAAGGGGGGGGAATGAGCAGTTCTTC
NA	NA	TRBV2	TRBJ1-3	CASKRTDLSGNTIYF	TGTGCCAGCAAGAGGACAGACCTCTCTGGAAACACCATATATTTT
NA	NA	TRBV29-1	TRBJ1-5	CSVEVVQGQPQHF	TGCAGCGTTGAAGTGGTACAGGGCCAGCCCCAGCATTTT
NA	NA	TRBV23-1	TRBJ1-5	CASSQYPRGGNQPQHF	TGCGCCAGCAGTCAATACCCCAGGGGCGGCAATCAGCCCCAGCATTTT
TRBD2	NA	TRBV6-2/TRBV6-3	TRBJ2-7	CASSESSGSSYEQYF	TGTGCCAGCAGCGAATCTAGCGGAAGCTCCTACGAGCAGTACTTC
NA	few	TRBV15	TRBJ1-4	CATSRTTGKVEKLFF	TGTGCCACCAGCCGCACGACAGGCAAAGTTGAAAAACTGTTTTTT
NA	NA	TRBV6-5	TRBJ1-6	CASTLGRDNSPLHF	TGTGCCAGCACCTTGGGCAGGGATAATTCACCCCTCCACTTT
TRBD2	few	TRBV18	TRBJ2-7	CASSPSSGKYEQYF	TGTGCCAGCTCACCGTCGAGCGGGAAGTACGAGCAGTACTTC
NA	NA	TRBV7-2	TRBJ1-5	CASSLQKGSNQPQHF	TGTGCCAGCAGCTTACAAAAGGGGAGCAATCAGCCCCAGCATTTT
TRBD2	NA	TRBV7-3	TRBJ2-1	CASSPIMSGGYNEQFF	TGTGCCAGCAGCCCTATCATGAGCGGGGGCTACAATGAGCAGTTCTTC
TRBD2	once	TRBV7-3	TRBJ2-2	CASSLTSGSNTGELFF	TGTGCCAGCAGCTTGACTAGCGGATCGAACACCGGGGAGCTGTTTTTT
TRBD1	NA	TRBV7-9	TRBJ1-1	CASSRGQGAKAFF	TGTGCCAGCAGCAGGGGACAGGGGGCGAAAGCTTTCTTT
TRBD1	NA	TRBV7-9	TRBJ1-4	CASSLTGQVNEKLFF	TGTGCCAGCAGCTTAACGGGACAGGTTAATGAAAAACTGTTTTTT
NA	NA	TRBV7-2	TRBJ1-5	CASSLDNLGNQPQHF	TGTGCCAGCAGCTTAGACAATTTGGGCAATCAGCCCCAGCATTTT
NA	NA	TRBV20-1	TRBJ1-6	CSASPLWGVANSPLHF	TGCAGTGCTAGTCCCCTCTGGGGGGTAGCGAATTCACCCCTCCACTTT
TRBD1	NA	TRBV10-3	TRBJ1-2	CAISGIPPVPPRGRRLDGYTF	TGTGCCATCAGTGGAATCCCCCCCGTCCCCCCCAGGGGGCGAAGGTTGGATGGCTACACCTTC
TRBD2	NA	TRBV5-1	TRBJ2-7	CASSLSTASGGTYEQYF	TGCGCCAGCAGCTTGAGTACGGCTAGCGGGGGTACCTACGAGCAGTACTTC
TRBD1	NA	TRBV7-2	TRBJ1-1	CASSSRSQGRTEAFF	TGTGCCAGCAGCTCACGTTCACAGGGGAGGACTGAAGCTTTCTTT
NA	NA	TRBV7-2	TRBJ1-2	CASSLAGGRAAWNTF	TGTGCCAGCAGCTTAGCTGGGGGCCGCGCGGCATGGAACACCTTC
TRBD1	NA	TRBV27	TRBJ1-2	CASSLSLGQGNYGYTF	TGTGCCAGCAGTTTATCTCTCGGACAGGGAAACTATGGCTACACCTTC
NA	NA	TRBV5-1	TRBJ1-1	CASSLENRNTEAFF	TGCGCCAGCAGCTTGGAAAACAGGAACACTGAAGCTTTCTTT
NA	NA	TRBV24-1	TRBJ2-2	CATSDPGSRGELFF	TGTGCCACCAGTGATCCTGGGAGTCGCGGGGAGCTGTTTTTT
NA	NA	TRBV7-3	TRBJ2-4	CALLDSEWARKNIQYF	TGTGCCCTATTGGACAGCGAGTGGGCAAGAAAGAACATTCAGTACTTC
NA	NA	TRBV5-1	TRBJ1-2	CASSLTRTGQDYGYTF	TGCGCCAGCAGCTTAACAAGAACAGGGCAAGACTATGGCTACACCTTC
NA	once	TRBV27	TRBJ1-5	CASSLRRDSAQHF	TGTGCCAGCAGTTTAAGGCGGGATTCGGCCCAGCATTTT
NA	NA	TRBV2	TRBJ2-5	CASRVDSQETQYF	TGTGCCAGCAGAGTGGACAGTCAAGAGACCCAGTACTTC
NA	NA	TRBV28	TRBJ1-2	CASSSGSGRNGYTF	TGTGCCAGCAGCTCGGGATCGGGGAGGAATGGCTACACCTTC
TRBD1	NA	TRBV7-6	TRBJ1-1	CASSVLGTGHTEAFF	TGTGCCAGCAGCGTCCTAGGGACAGGGCACACTGAAGCTTTCTTT
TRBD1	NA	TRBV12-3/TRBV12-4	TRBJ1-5	CASSLQGHQPQHF	TGTGCCAGCAGTCTACAGGGGCATCAGCCCCAGCATTTT
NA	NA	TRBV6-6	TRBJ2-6	CASSRGGGGFSGANVLTF	TGTGCCAGCAGCCGAGGGGGAGGGGGTTTCTCTGGGGCCAACGTCCTGACTTTC
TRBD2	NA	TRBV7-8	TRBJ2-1	CASSPYRRTSGSGYNEQFF	TGTGCCAGCAGCCCCTATCGAAGGACTAGCGGGAGCGGATACAATGAGCAGTTCTTC
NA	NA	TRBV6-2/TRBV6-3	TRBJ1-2	CASSYRKRGNYGYTF	TGTGCCAGCAGTTATAGGAAAAGAGGGAACTATGGCTACACCTTC
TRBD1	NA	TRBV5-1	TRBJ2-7	CASSQRTGGPYEQYF	TGCGCCAGCAGCCAGAGGACAGGGGGGCCCTACGAGCAGTACTTC
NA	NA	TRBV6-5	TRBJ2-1	CASRQGYYEQFF	TGTGCCAGCAGACAGGGATACTATGAGCAGTTCTTC
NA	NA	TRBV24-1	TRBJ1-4	CATSDPGRGNEKLFF	TGTGCCACCAGTGATCCCGGGAGGGGAAATGAAAAACTGTTTTTT
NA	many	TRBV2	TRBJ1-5	CASFRDSNQPQHF	TGTGCCAGCTTCAGGGATAGCAATCAGCCCCAGCATTTT
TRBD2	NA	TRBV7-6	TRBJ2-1	CASSLAAPAGGPNEQFF	TGTGCCAGCAGCTTAGCGGCCCCAGCGGGAGGACCGAATGAGCAGTTCTTC
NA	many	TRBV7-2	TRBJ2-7	CASSPGLATYEQYF	TGTGCCAGCAGCCCCGGACTCGCCACCTACGAGCAGTACTTC
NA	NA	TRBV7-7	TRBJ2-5	CASSLAGGALQETQYF	TGTGCCAGCAGCTTAGCGGGGGGGGCCCTCCAAGAGACCCAGTACTTC
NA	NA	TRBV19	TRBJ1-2	CASRPSAVAIGYTF	TGTGCCAGTAGACCCTCGGCGGTCGCGATAGGCTACACCTTC
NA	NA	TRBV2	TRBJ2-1	CASSERPSYGNEQFF	TGTGCCAGCAGCGAGAGGCCCTCTTACGGCAATGAGCAGTTCTTC
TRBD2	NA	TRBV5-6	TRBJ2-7	CASSSVGGSEQYF	TGTGCCAGCAGCTCGGTGGGGGGGTCCGAGCAGTACTTC
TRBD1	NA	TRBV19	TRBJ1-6	CASTMTGMNSPLHF	TGTGCCAGTACCATGACAGGGATGAATTCACCCCTCCACTTT
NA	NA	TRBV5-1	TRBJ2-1	CASSLEGAAYNEQFF	TGCGCCAGCAGCTTGGAGGGAGCGGCCTACAATGAGCAGTTCTTC
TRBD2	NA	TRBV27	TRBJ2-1	CASQTSGGLFVNEQFF	TGTGCCAGCCAAACTAGCGGGGGGTTGTTTGTGAATGAGCAGTTCTTC
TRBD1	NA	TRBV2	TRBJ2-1	CASSFWGQGGNEQFF	TGTGCCAGCAGCTTTTGGGGACAGGGGGGCAATGAGCAGTTCTTC
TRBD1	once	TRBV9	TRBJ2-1	CASSAGTGGYNEQFF	TGTGCCAGCAGCGCCGGGACAGGGGGCTACAATGAGCAGTTCTTC
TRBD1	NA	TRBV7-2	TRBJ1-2	CASSLAGTGGYGYTF	TGTGCCAGCAGCTTAGCCGGGACAGGGGGCTATGGCTACACCTTC
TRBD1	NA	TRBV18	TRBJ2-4	CASSLSGGSAKNIQYF	TGTGCCAGCTCACTATCAGGGGGCTCAGCCAAAAACATTCAGTACTTC
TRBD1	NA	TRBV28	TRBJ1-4	CASSLGTGGSNEKLFF	TGTGCCAGCAGCCTAGGGACAGGGGGATCTAATGAAAAACTGTTTTTT
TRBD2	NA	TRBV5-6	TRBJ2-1	CASSLDGRNEQFF	TGTGCCAGCAGCTTGGACGGGAGGAATGAGCAGTTCTTC